This T cell receptor (beta chain) was sequenced in a study of T cell responses to AZD1222 COVID-19 vaccine. In the study overall: Second-dose groups at about 4 or about 12 weeks were pooled.

As for this clone: Its matching antigen is unknown.

This CDR3 is built from 16 residues. The ends lost 6 bases at V and 4 bases at J; junction bases unmatched: 14. The germline V gene has CDR1 LNHDA and CDR2 SQIVND (reference sequence). Sequencing was performed with immunoSEQ multiplex PCR; in TCRdb, only in-frame clones are kept and a portion is missing. Of about 180,000 clones listed, roughly 92% were seen once; the top ten hold 2.6%. The study, taken as a whole, reports: In a largely white British group with more females than males, clonal diversity was possibly underestimated.

This sequence originates from an adult in good health. Material: peripheral blood, obtained on day 0 of AZD1222 vaccination. The chain has TRBV19 and TRBJ1-2; 7 bases line up with TRBD1. DNA for the CDR3: TGTGCCAGTAGCCTCATCTCAGGGGGGGGACTCTATGGCTACACCTTC. It is translated as CASSLISGGGLYGYTF.